One T cell receptor (beta chain) is described in this entry. The table lists this clonotype with many counts. Its antigen specificity is not known. Base quality data are lacking; no much larger clone is found one base away. Libraries were made using multiplex PCR. This sample was sequenced with an Illumina HiSeq 4000. iRepertoire HTBI primers and Arm-PCR amplification of CDR3 regions were used to construct TCR beta libraries. Before sequencing, the PCR products underwent gel purification. The study's processing was this. Across samples, approximately 68 TRBV and 14 TRBJ segments were identified and used for gene usage analysis of CDR3 amino acid clonotypes. COPE and FqMerger were used to merge the filtered high-quality paired reads into contigs. Contigs were aligned with BLAST to IMGT TRBV, TRBD and TRBJ reference genes, and CDR3 was defined per IMGT. Any clonotype with a frequency above 0.1% was counted as a highly expanded clone. Shannon entropy served as the measure of repertoire diversity, while the Gini coefficient captured V-J evenness. A clonotype found in more than one individual was treated as public. In TCRdb, the public reads were trimmed at Q25 with fastp and aligned with MiXCR, with productive beta chains retained. For every CDR3 protein sequence, its rows merge into one entry that carries the most common genes and DNA. Here the V and J calls rest on TCRdb's processing, not on the authors' analysis. The sample table holds fewer than 450,000 distinct CDR3 sequences, of which around 20% were seen once. The top ten clones comprise less than 25% of the sample.

Measured from the cysteine to the phenylalanine, the CDR3 is 18 residues long. The only DNA kept is the CDR3, 54 bases in frame from the first base. Taken from the germline V gene, the CDR1 and CDR2 loops are MNHNS and SASEGT. The junction shows trimming of 2 bases on V and 3 bases on J, and the gene matches do not reach 14 bases of it. The source of the sample is a study of regulatory T cells in long-lasting Graves disease (dated by TCRdb to the early 2020s). A note on the overall study: Persistent Graves' disease was defined as antithyroid drug treatment for over 5 years with persistently positive TSH receptor autoantibodies. Patients with persistent Graves' disease were compared with patients with newly diagnosed Graves' disease using TCR sequencing and RNA sequencing of peripheral blood. The study was conducted in China and was registered as a clinical trial. A total of about 33 samples were covered by TCR sequencing, comprising approximately 13 persistent and about 20 newly diagnosed Graves' disease patients. Persistent Graves' disease patients in the clinical cohort had taken antithyroid drugs for about 9.7 years on average. Here is what the overall study found, with its caveats: Compared with newly diagnosed patients, persistent Graves' disease patients had lower TCR Shannon entropy and fewer highly expanded clones, which suggests clonal expansion. Sequencing and analysis were limited to the TCR beta chain. As a limitation, the authors acknowledged that the small sample size may reduce accuracy. Peripheral blood alone was examined, since thyroid tissue, which constituted the primary lesion, could not be accessed. Persistent disease showed preferential use of TRBV28, TRBJ1-2 and TRBJ2-5, whereas newly diagnosed disease favored TRBV20-1 and TRBJ2-1. Patients with persistent disease shared more public clonotypes (about 3,000) than newly diagnosed patients did (966).

This specimen's time point label, per the study, means: persistent/refractory GD, antithyroid drugs over 5 years with positive TRAb. RNA was extracted from PBMCs in TRIzol for both TCR sequencing and RNA sequencing. The diagnosis of Graves' disease was made according to American Thyroid Association guidelines. Patients were recruited from an endocrinology department in Xi'an, China. Each patient gave roughly 10 milliliters of peripheral blood, collected in an EDTA anticoagulant tube. PBMCs were isolated by Ficoll Paque Plus density gradient separation without further T cell sorting. An Agilent 2100 Bioanalyzer and agarose gel were used to check RNA quality, and a NanoDrop 2000 was used to measure RNA concentration.

Sequenced here: peripheral blood mononuclear cells (PBMCs), sampled when the disease was refractory, from a patient treated with antithyroid drugs. The rearrangement combines TRBV6-1 with TRBJ2-7, with 9 middle bases fitting TRBD2. The origin of this receptor is a female donor with Graves disease. CDR3 region: CASSESNFWREGFYEQYF. The bases read TGTGCCAGCAGTGAATCCAACTTCTGGCGGGAGGGCTTCTACGAGCAGTACTTC.